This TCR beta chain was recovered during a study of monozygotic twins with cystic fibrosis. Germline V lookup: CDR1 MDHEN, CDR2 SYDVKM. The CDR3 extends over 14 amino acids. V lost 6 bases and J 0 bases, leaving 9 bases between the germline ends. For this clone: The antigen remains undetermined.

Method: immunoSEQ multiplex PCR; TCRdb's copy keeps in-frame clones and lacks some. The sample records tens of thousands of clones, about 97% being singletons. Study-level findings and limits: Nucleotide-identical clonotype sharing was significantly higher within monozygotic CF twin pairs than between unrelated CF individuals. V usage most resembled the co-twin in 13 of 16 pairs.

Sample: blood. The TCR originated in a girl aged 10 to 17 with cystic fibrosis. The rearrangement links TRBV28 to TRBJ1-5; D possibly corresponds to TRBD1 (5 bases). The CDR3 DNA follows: TGTGCCAGCAGGGTGACAGTTAGCAATCAGCCCCAGCATTTT. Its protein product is CASRVTVSNQPQHF. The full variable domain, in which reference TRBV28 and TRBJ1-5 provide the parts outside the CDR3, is DVKVTQSSRYLVKRTGEKVFLECVQDMDHENMFWYRQDPGLGLRLIYFSYDVKMKEKGDIPEGYSVSREKKERFSLILESASTNQTSMYLCASRVTVSNQPQHFGDGTRLSIL.